This T cell receptor beta chain derives from a study of T-cell reconstitution after alpha-beta-depleted transplantation in children. Remarks on this clonotype: Its target is unknown.

A TCRbeta library incorporating unique molecular identifiers was prepared. TCRdb redid the calling of the PCR reads with MiXCR, one entry per CDR3 protein. The data show 27,000 or so distinct CDR3 sequences, over 15% seen once. Study-level findings and limits: T-cell numbers and diversity one year post-transplant derived largely from freshly generated T cells.

Germline trimming cut 0 bases from V and 3 bases from J; bases unmatched to any gene: 0. CDR1 MNHEY and CDR2 SVGAGI come from the germline V gene. The CDR3 spans 14 residues. V gene TRBV6-5 combines with J gene TRBJ2-7, with TRBD1 matching over 9 bases. Material: PBMCs, mostly from graft donor cells, obtained 60 days after TCRalphabeta/CD19-depleted stem cell transplant. This TCR derives from a male patient aged 2-9 years who had a stem cell transplant for acute lymphoblastic leukemia, so the T cells may come from the graft donor. The CDR3: CASSYSTGGYEQYF. The CDR3 nucleotides read TGTGCCAGCAGTTACTCGACAGGGGGCTACGAGCAGTACTTC.